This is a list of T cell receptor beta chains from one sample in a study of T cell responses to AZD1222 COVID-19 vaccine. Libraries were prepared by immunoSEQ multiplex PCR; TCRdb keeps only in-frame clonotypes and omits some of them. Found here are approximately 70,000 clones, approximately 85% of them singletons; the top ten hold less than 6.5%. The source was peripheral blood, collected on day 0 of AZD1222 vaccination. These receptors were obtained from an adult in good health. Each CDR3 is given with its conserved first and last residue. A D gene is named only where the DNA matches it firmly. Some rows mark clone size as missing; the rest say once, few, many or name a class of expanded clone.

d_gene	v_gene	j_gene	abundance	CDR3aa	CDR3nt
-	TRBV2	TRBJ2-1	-	CASSVVRGVLEFF	TGTGCCAGCAGTGTAGTACGTGGGGTTTTGGAGTTCTTC
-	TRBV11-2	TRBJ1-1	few	CASSLGGVMEAFF	TGTGCCAGCAGCTTGGGTGGCGTGATGGAAGCTTTCTTT
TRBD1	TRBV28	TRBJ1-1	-	CASSSGTAVNTEAFF	TGTGCCAGCAGTTCCGGGACAGCGGTGAACACTGAAGCTTTCTTT
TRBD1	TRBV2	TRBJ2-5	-	CASSVDRGQETQYF	TGTGCCAGCAGTGTGGACAGGGGGCAAGAGACCCAGTACTTC
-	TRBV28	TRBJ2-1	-	CASSLRVTGEQFF	TGTGCCAGCAGTTTAAGGGTTACGGGTGAGCAGTTCTTC
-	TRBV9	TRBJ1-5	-	CASSHDGSGGNQPQHF	TGTGCCAGCAGTCATGATGGGTCAGGAGGCAATCAGCCCCAGCATTTT
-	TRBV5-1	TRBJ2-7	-	CASSLDTRYYEQYF	TGCGCCAGCAGCTTGGACACGAGATACTACGAGCAGTACTTC
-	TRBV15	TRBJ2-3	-	CATSRERRSTQYF	TGTGCCACCAGCAGAGAAAGGCGGAGTACGCAGTATTTT
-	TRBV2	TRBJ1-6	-	CASSRQAGSPLHF	TGTGCCAGCAGTCGACAGGCAGGTTCACCCCTCCACTTT
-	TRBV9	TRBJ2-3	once	CASGRSTDTQYF	TGTGCCAGCGGCCGGAGCACAGATACGCAGTATTTT
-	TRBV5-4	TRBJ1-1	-	CASSLAFGGRTEAFF	TGTGCCAGCAGCTTGGCCTTCGGGGGGCGGACTGAAGCTTTCTTT
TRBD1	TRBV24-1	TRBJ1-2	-	CATSDTGQGASGGYTF	TGTGCCACCAGTGATACCGGACAGGGGGCTTCAGGTGGCTACACCTTC
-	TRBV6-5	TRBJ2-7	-	CASGLNREQYF	TGTGCCAGCGGACTAAACCGGGAGCAGTACTTC
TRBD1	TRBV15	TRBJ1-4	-	CATSRDPTGINEKLFF	TGTGCCACCAGCAGAGACCCGACAGGGATTAATGAAAAACTGTTTTTT
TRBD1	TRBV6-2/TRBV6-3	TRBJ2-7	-	CASSPGQGVFVQYF	TGTGCCAGCAGTCCGGGACAGGGGGTTTTTGTGCAGTACTTC
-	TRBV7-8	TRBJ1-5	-	CASSLVGGRQPQHF	TGTGCCAGCAGCTTAGTAGGAGGGCGTCAGCCCCAGCATTTT
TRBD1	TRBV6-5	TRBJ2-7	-	CASSYSGTGGYEQYF	TGTGCCAGCAGTTACTCCGGGACAGGGGGCTACGAGCAGTACTTC
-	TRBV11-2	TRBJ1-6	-	CASSLTALNSPLHF	TGTGCCAGCAGCTTAACCGCCTTGAATTCACCCCTCCACTTT
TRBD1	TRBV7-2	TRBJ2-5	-	CASSLGTGGETQYF	TGTGCCAGCAGCTTAGGGACAGGGGGCGAGACCCAGTACTTC
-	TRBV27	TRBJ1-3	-	CASRVGGARGNTIYF	TGTGCCAGCCGGGTAGGGGGGGCGCGTGGAAACACCATATATTTT
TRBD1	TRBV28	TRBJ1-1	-	CASSLRQGAFTEAFF	TGTGCCAGCAGTTTAAGACAGGGGGCATTCACTGAAGCTTTCTTT
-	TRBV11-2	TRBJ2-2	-	CASSFLGQDTGELFF	TGTGCCAGCAGCTTTCTAGGGCAGGACACCGGGGAGCTGTTTTTT
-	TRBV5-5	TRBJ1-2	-	CASSLGGTGGYTF	TGTGCCAGCAGCTTGGGGGGAACAGGAGGCTACACCTTC
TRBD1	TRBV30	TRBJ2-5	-	CAWSVLTGAGETQYF	TGTGCCTGGAGTGTACTGACAGGGGCGGGCGAGACCCAGTACTTC
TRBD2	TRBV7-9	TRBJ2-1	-	CASSIAGTSGYNEQFF	TGTGCCAGCAGCATAGCCGGGACTAGCGGATACAATGAGCAGTTCTTC
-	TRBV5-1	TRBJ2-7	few	CASSWDKAYEQYF	TGCGCCAGCTCCTGGGACAAAGCCTACGAGCAGTACTTC
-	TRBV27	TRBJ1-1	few	CASSPGGLMNTEAFF	TGTGCCAGCAGTCCCGGGGGGCTCATGAACACTGAAGCTTTCTTT
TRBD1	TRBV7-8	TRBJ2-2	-	CAGRQGVDGELFF	TGTGCCGGAAGACAGGGGGTTGACGGGGAGCTGTTTTTT
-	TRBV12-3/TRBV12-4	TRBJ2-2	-	CASSFRRGLFF	TGTGCCAGCAGCTTTCGGCGAGGGCTGTTTTTT
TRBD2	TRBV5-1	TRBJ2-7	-	CASSFLASGGAVGYEQYF	TGCGCCAGCAGCTTCCTGGCTAGCGGGGGGGCTGTGGGCTACGAGCAGTACTTC
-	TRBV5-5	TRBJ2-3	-	CASSPAGVGTDTQYF	TGTGCCAGCAGCCCGGCAGGGGTCGGAACAGATACGCAGTATTTT
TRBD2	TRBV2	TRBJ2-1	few	CASSSSGGAYNEQFF	TGTGCCAGCAGTTCAAGCGGGGGGGCCTACAATGAGCAGTTCTTC
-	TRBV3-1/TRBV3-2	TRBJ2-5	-	CASSQDAARKETQYF	TGTGCCAGCAGCCAAGATGCTGCTAGAAAAGAGACCCAGTACTTC
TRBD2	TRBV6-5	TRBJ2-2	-	CASSYRGGSGELFF	TGTGCCAGCAGTTACCGGGGGGGCTCCGGGGAGCTGTTTTTT
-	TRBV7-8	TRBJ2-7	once	CASSSGQQLYTYEQYF	TGTGCCAGCAGCTCCGGACAGCAGTTATATACCTACGAGCAGTACTTC
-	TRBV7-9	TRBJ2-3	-	CASSPTRTGRDTDTQYF	TGTGCCAGCAGCCCAACGCGGACAGGGAGGGACACAGATACGCAGTATTTT
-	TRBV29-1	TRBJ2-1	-	CSVDRSSYNEQFF	TGCAGCGTGGACAGAAGCTCCTACAATGAGCAGTTCTTC
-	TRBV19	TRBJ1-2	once	CASSRDRTNYGYTF	TGTGCCAGTAGTAGAGACAGAACTAACTATGGCTACACCTTC
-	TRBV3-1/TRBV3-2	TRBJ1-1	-	CASSQEGRTWAFF	TGTGCCAGCAGCCAAGAAGGGCGGACTTGGGCTTTCTTT
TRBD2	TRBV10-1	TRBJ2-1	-	CASSDGGALNEQFF	TGCGCCAGCAGTGACGGGGGGGCCCTAAATGAGCAGTTCTTC
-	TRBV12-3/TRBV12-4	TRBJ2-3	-	CASVLAFTDTQYF	TGTGCCAGCGTCTTGGCTTTCACAGATACGCAGTATTTT
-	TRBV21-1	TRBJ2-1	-	CASSLWTSGANEQFF	TGTGCCAGCAGCTTATGGACTAGCGGGGCCAATGAGCAGTTCTTC
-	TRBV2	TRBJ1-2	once	CASSPDTNYGYTF	TGTGCCAGCAGCCCGGACACTAACTATGGCTACACCTTC
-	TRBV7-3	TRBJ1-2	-	CASSPQGSDLYGYTF	TGTGCCAGCAGCCCTCAGGGGAGCGATTTATATGGCTACACCTTC
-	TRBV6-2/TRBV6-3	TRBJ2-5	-	CASSYEARETQYF	TGTGCCAGCAGTTACGAGGCGAGGGAGACCCAGTACTTC
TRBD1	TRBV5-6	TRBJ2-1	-	CASSLGQGLSYNEQFF	TGTGCCAGCAGCTTGGGACAGGGATTATCCTACAATGAGCAGTTCTTC
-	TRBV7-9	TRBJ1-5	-	CASSSPDTHSNQPQHF	TGTGCCAGCAGCTCCCCGGACACCCATAGCAATCAGCCCCAGCATTTT
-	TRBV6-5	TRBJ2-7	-	CASSYSRGHTYEQYF	TGTGCCAGCAGTTACTCGAGAGGCCACACCTACGAGCAGTACTTC
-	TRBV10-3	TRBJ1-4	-	CAISESISGIREKLFF	TGTGCCATCAGTGAGTCGATTTCCGGGATCCGGGAAAAACTGTTTTTT
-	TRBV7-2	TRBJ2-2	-	CASSLPGGELFF	TGTGCCAGCAGCCTCCCAGGTGGGGAGCTGTTTTTT
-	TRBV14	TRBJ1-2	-	CASSQEGRYYGYTF	TGTGCCAGCAGCCAAGAAGGCAGGTACTATGGCTACACCTTC
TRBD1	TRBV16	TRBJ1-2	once	CASSPWTGGDGYTF	TGTGCCAGCAGCCCATGGACAGGGGGCGACGGCTACACCTTC
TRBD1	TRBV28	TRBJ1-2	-	CASSTLPGTGANYGYTF	TGTGCCAGCAGCACTCTGCCCGGGACAGGGGCTAACTATGGCTACACCTTC